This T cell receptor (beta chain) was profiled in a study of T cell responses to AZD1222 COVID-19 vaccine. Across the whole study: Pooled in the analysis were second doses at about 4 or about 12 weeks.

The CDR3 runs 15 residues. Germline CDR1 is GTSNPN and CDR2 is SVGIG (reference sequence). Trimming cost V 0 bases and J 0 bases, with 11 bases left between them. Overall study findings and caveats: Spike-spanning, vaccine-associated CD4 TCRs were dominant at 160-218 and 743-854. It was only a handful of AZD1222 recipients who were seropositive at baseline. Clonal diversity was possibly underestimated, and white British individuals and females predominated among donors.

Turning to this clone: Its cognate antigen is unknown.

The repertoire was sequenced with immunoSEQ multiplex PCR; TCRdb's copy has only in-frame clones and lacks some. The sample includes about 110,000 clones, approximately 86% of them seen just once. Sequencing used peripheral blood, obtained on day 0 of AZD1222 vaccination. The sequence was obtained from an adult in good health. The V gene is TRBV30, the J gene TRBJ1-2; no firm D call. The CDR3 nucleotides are TGTGCCTGGAGTGTGAGGCGGATCTCTAACTATGGCTACACCTTC. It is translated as CAWSVRRISNYGYTF. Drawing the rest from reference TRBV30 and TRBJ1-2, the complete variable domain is SQTIHQWPATLVQPVGSPLSLECTVEGTSNPNLYWYRQAAGRGLQLLFYSVGIGQISSEVPQNLSASRPQDRQFILSSKKLLLSDSGFYLCAWSVRRISNYGYTFGSGTRLTVV.